These 18 T cell receptor beta chains were all obtained from the same sample, sequenced in a study of molecular identifiers for immune sequencing clone quantification. Each CDR3 protein gets one entry after TCRdb re-called the PCR reads with MiXCR. Of under 85,000 distinct CDR3 sequences listed, about a sixth are singletons. Sample: naive CD8+ T cells from blood, with Jurkat cell RNA spiked in. Subset meaning: FACS-sorted CD8+CD4-CCR7+CD45RA+ naive T cells. The receptors stem from a human donor in good health. Some libraries in this study had Jurkat cell RNA spiked in.

The table lists this clonotype with many counts. V is TRBV7-6 and J is TRBJ2-7; D gene ambiguous. V lost 1 base to trimming and J lost 5 bases, with 9 bases between them. This CDR3 contains 13 residues. Per germline, CDR1 SGHVS and CDR2 FNYEAQ. DNA for the CDR3: TGTGCCAGCAGCTTAGGGTATATCGACGAGCAGTACTTC. Translated: CASSLGYIDEQYF.

This clonotype was observed many times. The V gene is TRBV25-1, the J gene TRBJ2-5; 7 bases align to TRBD1. Per germline, CDR1 MGHDK and CDR2 SYGVNS. J lost 1 base, V lost 1 base, and 9 bases had no gene match. The CDR3 loop spans 17 amino acids. The CDR3 here is CASSEFRGLLVQETQYF. The CDR3 coding sequence is TGTGCCAGCAGTGAATTCAGGGGGTTGTTAGTCCAAGAGACCCAGTACTTC.

This clonotype showed up many times. This chain joins TRBV7-9 and TRBJ2-7; unclear D gene. CDR3 length equals 14 residues. Trimming shortened V by 5 bases and J by 0 bases, and 11 bases separated the two germline ends. Germline-derived CDR1 and CDR2 are SEHNR and FQNEAQ (reference sequence). The CDR3 DNA sequence: TGTGCCAGCAGCCCCGCCAGACTCTCCTACGAGCAGTACTTC. This gives the protein CASSPARLSYEQYF.

This clonotype was seen many times. The chain carries TRBV11-3 and TRBJ2-1, with 8 bases fitting TRBD1. Germline V gene lookup returns CDR1 SGHNT and CDR2 YENEEA. There are 16 residues in the CDR3. J gave up 0 bases and V 5 bases, and 6 bases lay outside the gene matches. The CDR3: CASSPWTGSSYNEQFF. The DNA for the CDR3 is TGTGCCAGCAGCCCCTGGACAGGGAGCTCCTACAATGAGCAGTTCTTC.

In its sample, this clonotype was seen many times. This sequence joins TRBV6-5 and TRBJ1-2, with unresolved D. V was pared by 6 bases and J by 4 bases, with 15 bases between. Germline V gives CDR1 MNHEY, CDR2 SVGAGI. CDR3 length: 14 residues. The CDR3 here is CASRPLERAYGYTF. The CDR3 bases are TGTGCCAGCAGGCCTTTGGAGCGGGCCTATGGCTACACCTTC.

This clonotype was observed a few times. A much larger clone sits a single nucleotide away, making a read error possible. This chain links TRBV28 with TRBJ2-7; possibly TRBD1 for D (6 bases). V shed 8 bases and J shed 3 bases, with 17 bases lying between them. Per germline, CDR1 MDHEN and CDR2 SYDVKM. This CDR3 is 14 amino acids long. Written as DNA, the CDR3 is TGTGCCAGCGGTCCACCGGGACAATACTACGAGCAGTACTTC. Translating it yields CASGPPGQYYEQYF.

As regards this clonotype: At one end the junction does not follow the germline gene, possibly because of a read error. This chain joins TRBV20-1 and TRBJ2-2; 8 nucleotides match TRBD1. Germline-derived CDR1 and CDR2 are DFQATT and SNEGSKA (reference sequence). CDR3 length: 15 amino acids. The CDR3 protein is CRARDKDRATGGLFF. The CDR3 DNA reads TGCAGGGCTAGAGACAAGGACAGGGCCACCGGGGGGCTGTTTTTT.

This clonotype was detected ten times or more. The chain recombines TRBV6-2 or TRBV6-3 with TRBJ2-7, with D unclear. CDR3 length: 11 amino acids. V was trimmed by 8 bases and J by 6 bases, leaving 11 bases between them. Germline values: CDR1 MNHEY, CDR2 SVGEGT. The CDR3 DNA reads as TGTGCCAGCGCCCTTCCTTCCGAGCAGTACTTC. This translates into CASALPSEQYF.

Many counts were recorded for this clonotype. J is TRBJ2-7 and V is TRBV19, with D perhaps matching TRBD1 or TRBD2 (5 bases each). Trimming cost V 4 bases and J 5 bases, with 18 bases left between them. Germline V gives CDR1 LNHDA, CDR2 SQIVND (reference sequence). The CDR3 contains 15 residues. CDR3 region: CASSTPWSGTNEQYF. The CDR3 nucleotides are TGTGCCAGTAGTACCCCTTGGTCCGGGACCAACGAGCAGTACTTC.

The sample holds many counts of this clonotype. The rearrangement links TRBV13 to TRBJ2-7; 7 nucleotides align to TRBD1. Trimming took 5 bases from V and 2 from J; bases not matched to a gene: 15. The CDR3 contains 17 residues. Germline lookup yields CDR1 PRHDT and CDR2 FYEKMQ (reference sequence). This CDR3 is CASSGWTGPNRPYEQYF. The CDR3 DNA is TGTGCCAGCAGCGGATGGACAGGCCCCAACCGACCCTACGAGCAGTACTTC. Drawing the rest from reference TRBV13 and TRBJ2-7, the complete variable domain is AAGVIQSPRHLIKEKRETATLKCYPIPRHDTVYWYQQGPGQDPQFLISFYEKMQSDKGSIPDRFSAQQFSDYHSELNMSSLELGDSALYFCASSGWTGPNRPYEQYFGPGTRLTVT.

This clonotype was counted ten times or more. The chain uses TRBV29-1 and TRBJ2-6; weak D call: TRBD1 (6 bases). The CDR3 runs to 15 residues. Germline-derived CDR1 and CDR2 are SQVTM and ANQGSEA. V dropped 3 bases and J dropped 2 bases, with 11 bases sitting between them. The DNA of the CDR3 is TGCAGCGTTGAGCACAGGGAAGCTGGGGCCAACGTCCTGACTTTC. It specifies CSVEHREAGANVLTF.

In its sample, this clonotype was seen many times. This chain connects TRBV14 to TRBJ2-2; 9 positions match TRBD1. The ends lost 5 bases at V and 0 bases at J; junction bases unmatched: 4. The CDR3 covers 16 residues. Germline CDR1 SGHDN, CDR2 FVKESK. DNA for the CDR3: TGTGCCAGCAGCGTTTGGGACAGGGCGAACACCGGGGAGCTGTTTTTT. It yields the protein CASSVWDRANTGELFF.

This clonotype has more than one count but fewer than ten. The genes are TRBV20-1 and TRBJ2-7; D is uncertain. Trimming left V 0 bases short and J 1 base short, with 7 bases between. Germline-derived CDR1 and CDR2 are DFQATT and SNEGSKA (reference sequence). This CDR3 is 13 amino acids long. In nucleotides, the CDR3 is TGCAGTGCTAGAGAGGAAGCATCCTACGAGCAGTACTTC. Amino acid sequence: CSAREEASYEQYF.

Ten or more counts support this clonotype. The chain joins TRBV5-5 to TRBJ1-1; D not resolved. The germline gives CDR1 SGHKS, CDR2 YYEKEE (reference sequence). The CDR3 is 16 amino acids. V lost 3 bases to trimming and J lost 3 bases, with 18 bases between them. The CDR3 nucleotides are TGTGCCAGCAGCTCTGGACTGCCAACCTGGGACACTGAAGCTTTCTTT. Translation: CASSSGLPTWDTEAFF.

The chain combines TRBV6-5 with TRBJ2-1; 10 nucleotides match TRBD2. The germline V gene has CDR1 MNHEY and CDR2 SVGAGI. CDR3 length: 17 amino acids. The junction had 4 bases not matched to a gene; V was cut back by 2 bases and J by 0 bases. CDR3 protein: CASSYLTSGISYNEQFF. The CDR3, as DNA: TGTGCCAGCAGTTACCTAACTAGCGGGATCTCCTACAATGAGCAGTTCTTC.

Of note for this clonotype: A much larger clone lies one base from this, so it may be a read error. The chain employs TRBV11-3 and TRBJ2-5; possible D gene TRBD1, 6 bases. This CDR3 region has 15 residues. Germline values: CDR1 SGHNT, CDR2 YENEEA. In DNA, the CDR3 is TGTGCCGGCAGCATACGACAGGAGATCCAAGAGACCCAGTACTTC. This gives the protein CAGSIRQEIQETQYF.

Note on this clonotype: With a much larger clone just one base away, this may be a read error. V is TRBV4-1 and J is TRBJ2-7; maybe TRBD1 (5 bases). Germline V gene sequence: CDR1 MGHRA, CDR2 YSYEKL. The CDR3 covers 14 residues. Trimming left V 4 bases short and J 3 bases short, with 13 bases between. CDR3 loop: CASSRLWGSYEQYF. CDR3 DNA: TGCGCCAGCAGCCGACTGTGGGGCAGCTACGAGCAGTACTTC.

This chain uses TRBV15 with TRBJ2-7; possible D gene TRBD1, 6 bases. The CDR3 consists of 13 residues. Deletions cut 3 bases from V and 1 base from J, with 7 bases between. Per the germline V gene, CDR1 is LNHNV and CDR2 is YYDKDF (reference sequence). The CDR3 DNA follows: TGTGCCACCAGCAGCGGACAGTCCTACGAGCAGTACTTC. It encodes CATSSGQSYEQYF.